This TCR beta chain came from a study of blood T cell repertoires in COVID-19. In the study overall: There were acute and convalescent COVID-19 samples, and they came from the United States, Italy and Spain. Nucleic acid was either cDNA or gDNA, and it came from T cells, B-cell-depleted T cells, or PBMCs.

Germline-derived CDR1 and CDR2 are MDHEN and SYDVKM. The CDR3 has 15 residues. V was trimmed by 6 bases and J by 0 bases, leaving 11 bases between them. This clone occurred many times. Per the study methods: Nucleated cell counts were estimated from reference gene primer amplification. The method was immunoSEQ multiplex PCR; TCRdb's version includes in-frame clones alone and lacks a portion of them. V and J calls and clone size are those listed in that table; D and trimming were worked out from the DNA. The repertoire consists of over 110,000 clones, with over 60% occurring once and the leading ten covering around 13%.

The specimen was peripheral blood. The V and J genes are TRBV28 and TRBJ2-2; D is possibly TRBD1 (5 bases). The receptor was isolated from a man older than 75 with acute or convalescent COVID-19. CDR3 residues: CASRRRATNTGELFF. CDR3 sequence (DNA): TGTGCCAGCAGGCGCAGGGCTACGAACACCGGGGAGCTGTTTTTT.